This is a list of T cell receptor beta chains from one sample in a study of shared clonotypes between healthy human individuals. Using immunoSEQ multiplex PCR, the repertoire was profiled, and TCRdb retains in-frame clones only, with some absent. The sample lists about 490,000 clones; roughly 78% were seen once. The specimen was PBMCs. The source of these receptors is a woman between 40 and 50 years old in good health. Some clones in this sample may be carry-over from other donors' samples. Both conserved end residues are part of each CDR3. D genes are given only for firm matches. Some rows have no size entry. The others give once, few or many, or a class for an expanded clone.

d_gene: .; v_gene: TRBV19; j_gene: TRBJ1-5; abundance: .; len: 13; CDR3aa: CASSTVTGQPQHF; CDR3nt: TGTGCCAGTAGTACCGTTACTGGTCAGCCCCAGCATTTT
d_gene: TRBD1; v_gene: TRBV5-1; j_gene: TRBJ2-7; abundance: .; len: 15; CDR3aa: CASSPTGGALYEQYF; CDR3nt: TGCGCCAGCAGTCCTACAGGGGGCGCGTTATACGAGCAGTACTTC
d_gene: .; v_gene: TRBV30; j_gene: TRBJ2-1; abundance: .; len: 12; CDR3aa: CAWSPEGNEQFF; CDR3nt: TGTGCCTGGAGCCCCGAGGGCAATGAGCAGTTCTTC
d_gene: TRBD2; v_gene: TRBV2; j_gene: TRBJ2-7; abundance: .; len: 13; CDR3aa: CASRAGTNYEQYF; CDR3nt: TGTGCCAGCAGGGCAGGGACTAATTACGAGCAGTACTTC
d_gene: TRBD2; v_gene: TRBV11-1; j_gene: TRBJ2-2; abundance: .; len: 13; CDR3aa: CASSSLAGGELFF; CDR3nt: TGTGCCAGCAGCTCCCTAGCGGGCGGGGAGCTGTTTTTT
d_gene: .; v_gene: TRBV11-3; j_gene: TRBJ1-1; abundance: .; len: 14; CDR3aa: CASSLGRANTEAFF; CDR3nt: TGTGCCAGCAGCTTAGGCAGGGCGAACACTGAAGCTTTCTTT
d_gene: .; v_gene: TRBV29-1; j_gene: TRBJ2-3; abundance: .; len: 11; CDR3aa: CSVSSTDTQYF; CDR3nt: TGCAGCGTTTCTAGCACAGATACGCAGTATTTT
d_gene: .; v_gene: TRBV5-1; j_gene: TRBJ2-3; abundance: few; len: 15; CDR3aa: CASSPGAGSTDTQYF; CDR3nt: TGCGCCAGCAGCCCCGGGGCAGGGAGCACAGATACGCAGTATTTT
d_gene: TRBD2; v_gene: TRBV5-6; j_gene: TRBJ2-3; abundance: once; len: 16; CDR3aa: CASSLRTSGGTDTQYF; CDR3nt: TGTGCCAGCAGCCTCAGGACTAGCGGCGGCACAGATACGCAGTATTTT
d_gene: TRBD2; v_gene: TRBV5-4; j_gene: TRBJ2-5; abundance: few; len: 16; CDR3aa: CASSAGGNRRQETQYF; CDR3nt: TGTGCCAGCAGCGCGGGGGGGAACAGACGACAAGAGACCCAGTACTTC
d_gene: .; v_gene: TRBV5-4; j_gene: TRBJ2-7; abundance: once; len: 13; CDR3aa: CASSLDLSYEQYF; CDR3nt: TGTGCCAGCAGCTTGGACCTCTCCTACGAGCAGTACTTC
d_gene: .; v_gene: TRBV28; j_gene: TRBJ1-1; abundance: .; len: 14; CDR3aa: CATRGGGPTKGAFF; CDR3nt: TGTGCCACCCGAGGTGGGGGGCCTACCAAGGGAGCTTTCTTT
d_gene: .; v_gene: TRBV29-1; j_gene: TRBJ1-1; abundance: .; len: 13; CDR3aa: CSVGTDLNTEAFF; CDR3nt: TGCAGCGTTGGGACGGATCTGAACACTGAAGCTTTCTTT
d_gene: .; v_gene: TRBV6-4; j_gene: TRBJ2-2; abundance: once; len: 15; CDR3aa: CASSDWAYGPGELFF; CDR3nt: TGTGCCAGCAGTGACTGGGCTTACGGTCCCGGGGAGCTGTTTTTT
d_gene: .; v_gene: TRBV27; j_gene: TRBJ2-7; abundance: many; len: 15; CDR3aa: CASSSRTLSSYEQYF; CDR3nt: TGTGCCAGCAGTTCTCGGACATTAAGCTCCTACGAGCAGTACTTC
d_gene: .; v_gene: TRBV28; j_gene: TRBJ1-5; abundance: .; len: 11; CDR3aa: CASGGNQPQHF; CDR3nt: TGTGCCAGCGGGGGAAATCAGCCCCAGCATTTT
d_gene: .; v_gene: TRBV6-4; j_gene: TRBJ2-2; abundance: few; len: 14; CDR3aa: CASRRGAFTGELFF; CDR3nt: TGTGCCTCCCGTCGGGGGGCATTTACCGGGGAGCTGTTTTTT
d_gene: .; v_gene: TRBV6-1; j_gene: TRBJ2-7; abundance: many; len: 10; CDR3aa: CASSEHEQYF; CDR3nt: TGTGCCAGCAGTGAACACGAGCAGTACTTC
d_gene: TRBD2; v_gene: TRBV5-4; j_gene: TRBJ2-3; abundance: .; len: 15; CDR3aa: CASSLTAGEGDTQYF; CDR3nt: TGTGCCAGCAGCTTGACAGCGGGAGAGGGGGATACGCAGTATTTT
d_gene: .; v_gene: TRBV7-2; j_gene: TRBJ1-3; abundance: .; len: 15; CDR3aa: CASSTSGARGNTIYF; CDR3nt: TGTGCCAGCAGCACATCAGGGGCGCGCGGAAACACCATATATTTT
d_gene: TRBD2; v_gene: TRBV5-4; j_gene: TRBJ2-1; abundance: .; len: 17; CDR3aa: CASSSGTSGTPANEQFF; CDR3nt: TGTGCCAGCAGCTCAGGGACTAGCGGGACACCCGCTAATGAGCAGTTCTTC
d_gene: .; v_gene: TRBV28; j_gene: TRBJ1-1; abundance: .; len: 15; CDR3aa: CASSPIVLTNTEAFF; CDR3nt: TGTGCCAGCAGTCCCATAGTTCTTACGAACACTGAAGCTTTCTTT
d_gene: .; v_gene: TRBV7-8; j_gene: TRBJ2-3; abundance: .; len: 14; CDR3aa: CASSLNFPGDTQYF; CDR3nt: TGTGCCAGCAGCTTGAACTTCCCGGGGGATACGCAGTATTTT
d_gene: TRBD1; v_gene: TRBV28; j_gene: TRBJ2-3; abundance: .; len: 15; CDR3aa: CASSRTGGTRGTQYF; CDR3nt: TGTGCCAGCAGCCGAACAGGGGGAACCCGAGGTACGCAGTATTTT
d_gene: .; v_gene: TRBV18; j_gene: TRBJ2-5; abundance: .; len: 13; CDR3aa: CASSPGAPWTQYF; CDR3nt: TGTGCCAGCTCACCAGGGGCGCCATGGACCCAGTACTTC
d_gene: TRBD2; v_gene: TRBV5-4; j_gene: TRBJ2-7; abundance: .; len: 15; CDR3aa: CASRPTSGMTHEQYF; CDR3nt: TGTGCCAGCAGACCGACTAGCGGGATGACCCACGAGCAGTACTTC
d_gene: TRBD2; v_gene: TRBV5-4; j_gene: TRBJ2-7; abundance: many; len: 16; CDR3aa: CASSLGGGAGVDEQYF; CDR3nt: TGTGCCAGCAGCCTGGGCGGAGGGGCGGGAGTGGACGAGCAGTACTTC
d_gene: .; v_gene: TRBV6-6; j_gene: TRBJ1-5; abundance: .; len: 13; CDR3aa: CATQGYPNQPQHF; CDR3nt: TGTGCCACACAGGGTTATCCCAATCAGCCCCAGCATTTT
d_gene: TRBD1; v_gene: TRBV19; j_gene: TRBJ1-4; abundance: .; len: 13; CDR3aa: CASTGQVNEKLFF; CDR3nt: TGTGCCAGTACGGGACAGGTTAATGAAAAACTGTTTTTT